This entry features one TCR beta chain sequence. Trimming cost V 1 base and J 7 bases, with 7 bases left between them. The CDR3 spans 12 residues. This sample stems from a study of blood T cell repertoires in COVID-19. Turning to the study itself: Researchers got acute and convalescent COVID-19 samples from the United States, Italy and Spain. T cells, B-cell-depleted T cells, or PBMCs provided the cDNA or gDNA that served as material.

Original processing methods: Reference gene primer amplification yielded estimated nucleated cell counts. Clones were read by immunoSEQ multiplex PCR, and TCRdb kept only the in-frame ones, dropping some. V and J calls plus clone size are reproduced from that table; the DNA served to infer D and trimming. The repertoire holds about 80,000 clones, with about four fifths as singletons. The chain links TRBV12-3 or TRBV12-4 to TRBJ1-1; D gene unclear. This receptor was taken from a woman aged 70-85 years with acute or convalescent COVID-19. The material sequenced was peripheral blood. As DNA, the CDR3 is TGTGCCAGCAGTTTAGGGCAGGTTGAAGCTTTCTTT. This codes for CASSLGQVEAFF.